The clone carrying this T cell receptor (beta chain) came up a few times. Its antigen is unidentified. The record originates from a study of T cell repertoires in cytomegalovirus infection. Whole-study results and caveats: CMV-specific HLA-C-restricted TCR beta clonotypes dominated the ex vivo response. Cumulative public TCR beta family frequency identified CMV carriers with the relevant HLA.

The germline CDR1 and CDR2 sequences are SNHLY and FYNNEI. This CDR3 region has 13 residues. Trimming took 0 bases from V and 2 from J, leaving 3 bases between them. One entry per CDR3 protein, called by TCRdb with MiXCR from the reads. The table lists more than 150,000 distinct CDR3 sequences, about a quarter of them singletons. This receptor was identified in a human donor in good health (CMV status not recorded). Some clones in this sample may be carry-over from other donors' samples. Sequencing used PBMCs. The chain links TRBV2 to TRBJ2-3; D is unresolved. CDR3 DNA: TGTGCCAGCAGTGAAGCCCTCACAGATACGCAGTATTTT. Translating it yields CASSEALTDTQYF. The variable domain in full, with the rest retrieved from reference TRBV2 and TRBJ2-3, is EPEVTQTPSHQVTQMGQEVILRCVPISNHLYFYWYRQILGQKVEFLVSFYNNEISEKSEIFDDQFSVERPDGSNFTLKIRSTKLEDSAMYFCASSEALTDTQYFGPGTRLTVL.